The 18 T cell receptor beta chains listed next were all sequenced from one sample in a study of blood T cell repertoires in COVID-19. Profiling relied on immunoSEQ multiplex PCR, and the TCRdb table lists in-frame clones only, not all of them. The table has approximately 350,000 clones, less than 90% seen once; the top ten hold roughly 5.1%. Sequences were obtained from PBMCs or T cells enriched from blood (not recorded which). The source is a woman aged 50 to 60 who had recovered from COVID-19.

V usage is TRBV30 and J usage is TRBJ1-2, with TRBD1 matching 9 bases. Per the germline V gene, CDR1 is GTSNPN and CDR2 is SVGIG (reference sequence). There are 12 residues in the CDR3. The CDR3 loop is CGGDRGDYGYTF. CDR3 bases: TGTGGCGGCGACAGGGGGGATTATGGCTACACCTTC.

This clone was detected only once. V and J are TRBV27 and TRBJ2-7; 7 bases agree with TRBD1. This CDR3 contains 14 residues. Looked up from germline, CDR1 is MNHEY and CDR2 is SMNVEV (reference sequence). With V trimmed by 2 bases and J by 2 bases, 3 bases remained unmatched. The CDR3 protein is CASSLGTVPYEQYF. The CDR3 DNA sequence: TGTGCCAGCAGTTTAGGGACAGTCCCCTACGAGCAGTACTTC.

This clone was seen only once. V usage is TRBV11-2 and J usage is TRBJ2-1; 10 positions match TRBD2. This CDR3 is 16 amino acids long. The V gene end was trimmed by 4 bases and the J gene end by 5 bases; junction bases not matched to a gene: 8. Germline CDR1 reads SGHAT; CDR2 reads FQNNGV. CDR3 sequence reads: CASSSGLAIGDNEQFF. The CDR3 DNA is TGTGCCAGCAGCTCGGGACTAGCGATAGGGGACAATGAGCAGTTCTTC.

V gene TRBV7-2 combines with J gene TRBJ2-7, with 9 bases matching TRBD1. CDR1 is SGHTA and CDR2 is FQGNSA in the germline V gene. The CDR3 sequence is 16 residues long. V shed 0 bases, J shed 5 bases, and the junction held 8 bases outside the gene matches. The CDR3 bases are TGTGCCAGCAGCTTAGCTCCTTGGGACAGGGACCACGAGCAGTACTTC. This gives the protein CASSLAPWDRDHEQYF.

This chain connects TRBV11-2 to TRBJ1-1; perhaps TRBD1 as D (6 bases). The CDR3 is made up of 15 amino acids. The V gene's germline CDR1 is SGHAT and CDR2 FQNNGV. Trimming pared 1 base from V and 4 bases from J, leaving 13 bases between. CDR3 amino acids: CASSLAPTGSTEAFF. CDR3 DNA sequence: TGTGCCAGCAGCTTAGCGCCTACAGGGAGCACTGAAGCTTTCTTT.

The V call is TRBV23-1, the J call TRBJ1-3; unclear D gene. TRBV23-1 is annotated as an ORF whose role is uncertain. V was clipped by 1 base and J by 2 bases, with 9 bases between them. The CDR3 runs to 15 residues. The CDR3 here is CASSQWALTGNTIYF. The CDR3 DNA reads TGCGCCAGCAGTCAATGGGCCCTCACTGGAAACACCATATATTTT.

The DNA of the CDR3 is TGTGCCAGCAGCCCCCCGGGACTAGCGGGAAGTCCTACGCAGTATTTT. Its protein is CASSPPGLAGSPTQYF. The chain employs TRBV13 and TRBJ2-3; the match to TRBD2 covers 13 bases. The length of the CDR3 is 16 residues. CDR1 is PRHDT and CDR2 is FYEKMQ in the germline V gene (reference sequence). J was trimmed by 8 bases and V by 5 bases; bases with no gene match: 10.

The chain couples TRBV28 to TRBJ1-6, with D maybe TRBD1 (6 bases). The CDR3 contains 14 residues. Trimming shortened V by 7 bases and J by 9 bases, and 16 bases separated the two germline ends. Germline assignment: CDR1 MDHEN and CDR2 SYDVKM. As DNA, the CDR3 is TGTGCCAGCAAGGGGGACCCGGTTGTTTCACCCCTCCACTTT. Translated: CASKGDPVVSPLHF.

The J gene is TRBJ2-2, the V gene TRBV7-2; the match to TRBD2 covers 7 bases. From germline, CDR1 is SGHTA and CDR2 FQGNSA. J gave up 0 bases and V 5 bases, and 6 bases lay outside the gene matches. This CDR3 has 16 amino acids. The CDR3 coding sequence is TGTGCCAGCAGCGTAAGCGGGGCGGCGAACACCGGGGAGCTGTTTTTT. Translation: CASSVSGAANTGELFF. Combining the CDR3 with reference TRBV7-2 and TRBJ2-2 gives the whole variable domain GAGVSQSPSNKVTEKGKDVELRCDPISGHTALYWYRQSLGQGLEFLIYFQGNSAPDKSGLPSDRFSAERTGGSVSTLTIQRTQQEDSAVYLCASSVSGAANTGELFFGEGSRLTVL.

The chain has TRBV27 and TRBJ2-2, with D uncertain. CDR1 MNHEY and CDR2 SMNVEV come from the germline V gene (reference sequence). V lost 5 bases, J lost 3 bases, and 13 bases lay in between. There are 15 residues in the CDR3. CDR3: CASSPRMRYTGELFF. The CDR3 nucleotides are TGTGCCAGCAGTCCCCGAATGCGGTACACCGGGGAGCTGTTTTTT.

The chain links TRBV5-1 to TRBJ1-4, with a tentative D call TRBD1 (5 bases). Germline CDR1 reads SGHRS; CDR2 reads YFSETQ. CDR3 length: 15 amino acids. Trimming left V 0 bases short and J 2 bases short, with 8 bases between. In DNA, the CDR3 is TGCGCCAGCAGCTTGGCAGGGCCCACTAATGAAAAACTGTTTTTT. This encodes CASSLAGPTNEKLFF.

The gene calls are TRBV7-2 and TRBJ2-1; TRBD1 is a possible D gene (5 bases). Looked up from germline, CDR1 is SGHTA and CDR2 is FQGNSA. This CDR3 contains 13 residues. V lost 5 bases, J lost 7 bases, and 12 bases lay in between. The CDR3 DNA sequence: TGTGCCAGCAGCCCCCGTCAGGGAAATGAGCAGTTCTTC. Its translation: CASSPRQGNEQFF.

The rearrangement joins TRBV5-6 to TRBJ2-3; D unclear. CDR3 length: 15 amino acids. Germline CDR1 reads SGHDT; CDR2 reads YYEEEE. V was clipped by 1 base and J by 3 bases, with 12 bases between them. The CDR3 region is CASSLFGSQTDTQYF. The CDR3 nucleotides read TGTGCCAGCAGCTTGTTCGGTTCCCAAACAGATACGCAGTATTTT.

The V gene is TRBV19, the J gene TRBJ1-4, with D maybe TRBD1 (5 bases). Trimming removed 7 bases from V and 0 bases from J, with 9 bases in between. CDR3 length: 14 residues. Germline V lookup: CDR1 LNHDA, CDR2 SQIVND (reference sequence). CDR3 in amino acids: CASTPGTTNEKLFF. The DNA for the CDR3 is TGTGCCAGTACCCCAGGGACAACTAATGAAAAACTGTTTTTT.

The sample holds one count of this clone. The chain has TRBV3-1 (or the pseudogene TRBV3-2) and TRBJ2-3; D is unclear. Trimming took 3 bases from V and 6 from J, leaving 7 bases between them. CDR3 length: 12 amino acids. Germline V gene data show CDR1 as LGHDT and CDR2 as YNNKEL (reference sequence). In DNA form, the CDR3 reads TGTGCCAGCAGCCATGCCGGGGATACGCAGTATTTT. Translated, it gives CASSHAGDTQYF.

The chain recombines TRBV6-1 with TRBJ2-7; D is ambiguous. CDR3 length: 13 residues. Germline CDR1 MNHNS, CDR2 SASEGT. Between the trimmed V and J ends, which lost 1 base and 2 bases, there was a span of 6 bases. The CDR3, as DNA: TGTGCCAGCAGTGAAGGTTCGGCCTACGAGCAGTACTTC. The encoded protein is CASSEGSAYEQYF.

This rearrangement joins TRBV11-1 to TRBJ2-7; D call uncertain. V lost 5 bases and J lost 3, with 5 bases in between. This CDR3 has 11 amino acids. CDR1 is SGHAT, CDR2 FQDESV, per germline (reference sequence). The CDR3, as DNA: TGTGCCAGCAGCCAAAACTACGAGCAGTACTTC. This gives the protein CASSQNYEQYF.

The chain joins TRBV11-2 to TRBJ2-7; possibly TRBD2 for D (6 bases). Germline V lookup: CDR1 SGHAT, CDR2 FQNNGV. Between the trimmed V and J ends, which lost 1 base and 1 base, there was a span of 17 bases. The length of the CDR3 is 17 residues. The CDR3 reads CASSLGPPGVLSYEQYF. CDR3 in DNA: TGTGCCAGCAGCTTAGGCCCCCCGGGGGTCCTATCCTACGAGCAGTACTTC.